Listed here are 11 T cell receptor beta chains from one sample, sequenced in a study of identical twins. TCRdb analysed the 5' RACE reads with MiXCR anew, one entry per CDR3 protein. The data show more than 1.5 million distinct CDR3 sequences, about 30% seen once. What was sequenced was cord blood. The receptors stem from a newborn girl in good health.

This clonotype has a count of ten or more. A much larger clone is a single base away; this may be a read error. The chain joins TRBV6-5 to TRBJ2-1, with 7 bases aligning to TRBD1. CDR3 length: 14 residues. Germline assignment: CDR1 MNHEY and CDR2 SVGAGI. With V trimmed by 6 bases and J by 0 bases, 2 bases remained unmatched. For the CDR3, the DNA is TGTGCCAGCAGACGGGACAGCTCCTACAATGAGCAGTTCTTC. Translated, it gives CASRRDSSYNEQFF.

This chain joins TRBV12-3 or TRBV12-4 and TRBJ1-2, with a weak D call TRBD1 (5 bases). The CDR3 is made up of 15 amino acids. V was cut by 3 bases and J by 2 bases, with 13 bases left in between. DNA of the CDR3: TGTGCCAGCAGTTTTGGGGGATCGCCCAACTATGGCTACACCTTC. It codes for CASSFGGSPNYGYTF.

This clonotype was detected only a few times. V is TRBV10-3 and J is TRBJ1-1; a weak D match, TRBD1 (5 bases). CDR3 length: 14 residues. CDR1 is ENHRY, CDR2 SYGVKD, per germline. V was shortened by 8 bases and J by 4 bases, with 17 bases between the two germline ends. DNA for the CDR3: TGTGCCATCCGACAAGGGGACGGGAGCACTGAAGCTTTCTTT. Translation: CAIRQGDGSTEAFF.

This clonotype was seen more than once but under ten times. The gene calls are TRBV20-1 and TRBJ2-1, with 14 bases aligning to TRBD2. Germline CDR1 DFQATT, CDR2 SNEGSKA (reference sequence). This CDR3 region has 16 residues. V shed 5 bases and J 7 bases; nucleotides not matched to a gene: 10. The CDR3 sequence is CSAQGTSGGRPNEQFF. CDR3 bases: TGCAGTGCTCAAGGGACTAGCGGGGGCCGCCCAAATGAGCAGTTCTTC.

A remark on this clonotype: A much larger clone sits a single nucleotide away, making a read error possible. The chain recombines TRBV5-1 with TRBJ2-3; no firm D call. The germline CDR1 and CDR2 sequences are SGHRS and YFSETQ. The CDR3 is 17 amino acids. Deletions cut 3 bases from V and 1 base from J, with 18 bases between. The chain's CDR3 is CASSSTFRARRTDTQYF. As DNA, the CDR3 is TGCGCCAGCAGCTCCACCTTTCGGGCAAGACGCACAGATACGCAGTATTTT.

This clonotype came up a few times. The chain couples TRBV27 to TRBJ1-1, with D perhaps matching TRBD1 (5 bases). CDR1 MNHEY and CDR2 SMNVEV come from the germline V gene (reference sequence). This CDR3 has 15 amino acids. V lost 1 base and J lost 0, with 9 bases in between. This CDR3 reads CASSLFAGVNTEAFF. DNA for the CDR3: TGTGCCAGCAGTTTATTTGCGGGGGTGAACACTGAAGCTTTCTTT.

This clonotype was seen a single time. The CDR3 bases are TGTGCCAGCAGCGGACCCGGGACTTTCACCGGGGAGCTGTTTTTT. Protein sequence: CASSGPGTFTGELFF. The V and J genes are TRBV9 and TRBJ2-2; D perhaps matches TRBD2 (6 bases). With 3 bases removed from V and 4 bases from J, the gap between germline ends came to 13 bases. CDR3 length: 15 residues. Germline loops: CDR1 SGDLS, CDR2 YYNGEE.

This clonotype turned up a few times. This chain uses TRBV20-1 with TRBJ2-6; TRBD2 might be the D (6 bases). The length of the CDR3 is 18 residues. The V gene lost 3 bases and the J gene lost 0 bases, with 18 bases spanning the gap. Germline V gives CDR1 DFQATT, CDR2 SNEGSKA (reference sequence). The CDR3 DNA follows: TGCAGTGCTAGCGGGGGAAGGGGTTGGAACTCTGGGGCCAACGTCCTGACTTTC. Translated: CSASGGRGWNSGANVLTF.

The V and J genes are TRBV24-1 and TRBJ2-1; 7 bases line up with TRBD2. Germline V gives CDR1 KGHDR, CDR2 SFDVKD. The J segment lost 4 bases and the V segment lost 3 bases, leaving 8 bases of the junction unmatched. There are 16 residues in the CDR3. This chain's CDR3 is CATSDAIGGSYNEQFF. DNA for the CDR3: TGTGCCACCAGTGATGCTATTGGCGGGAGTTACAATGAGCAGTTCTTC.

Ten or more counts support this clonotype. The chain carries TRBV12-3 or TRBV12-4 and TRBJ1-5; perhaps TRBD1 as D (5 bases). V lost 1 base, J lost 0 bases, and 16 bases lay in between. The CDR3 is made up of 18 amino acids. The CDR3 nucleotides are TGTGCCAGCAGTTTAGAGGCAGGGTGGCAGCATAGCAATCAGCCCCAGCATTTT. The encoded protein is CASSLEAGWQHSNQPQHF.

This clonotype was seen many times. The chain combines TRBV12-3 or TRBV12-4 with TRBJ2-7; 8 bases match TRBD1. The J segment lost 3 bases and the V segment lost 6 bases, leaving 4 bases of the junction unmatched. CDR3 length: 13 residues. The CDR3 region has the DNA TGTGCCAGCAGGGGACAGGTTCACTACGAGCAGTACTTC. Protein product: CASRGQVHYEQYF.